The source of this T cell receptor (beta chain) is a study of Ad26.COV2.S vaccination and SARS-CoV-2 variants (dated by TCRdb to the early 2020s). Background for the entire study: Donors in the vaccine arm were drawn from COV1001, a multicentre, randomized, double-blind, placebo-controlled phase I-IIa trial testing Ad26.COV2.S in healthy adults. Ad26.COV2.S was administered intramuscularly at a dose of 5x10^10 or 1x10^11 viral particles, either as one shot or as two shots given 56 days apart. Sequencing of the TCRbeta repertoire served to evaluate the specificity and breadth of SARS-CoV-2-reactive T cell receptors following Ad26.COV2.S vaccination. The TCR-sequenced set comprised approximately 32 samples: some 20 Ad26.COV2.S vaccine recipients, 5 placebo recipients and 8 SARS-CoV-2 convalescent individuals. Trial participants were randomized into five groups of five: low-dose or high-dose Ad26.COV2.S given once or twice, or placebo on both occasions. Blinding of investigators to trial group allocation was maintained during experiments and outcome assessment.

Read against the paper, the sample's treatment or condition label means: over 15 received Ad26.COV2.S at low or high dose, single or two shots; about 5 received placebo; per-sample allocation not given. Repertoires of vaccine and placebo recipients were sequenced from samples collected on day 63 after the first injection. Cohort 1b enrolled about two dozen adults aged 18-55 years at a single site in Boston, USA, between 29 July and 7 August 2020. Ad26.COV2.S was a replication-incompetent adenovirus type 26 vector that expressed a prefusion-stabilized SARS-CoV-2 spike protein derived from the original Wuhan strain. The immunoSEQ Assay was the method used to sequence TCRbeta CDR3 regions. After extraction, genomic DNA underwent amplification by bias-controlled multiplex PCR, followed by high-throughput sequencing. On the study's bioinformatics: To quantify the absolute abundance of each unique TCRbeta CDR3 region, sequences were collapsed and filtered. T cell fraction was estimated by normalizing TCRbeta template counts to usable DNA, which was measured by amplifying reference genes present in all nucleated cells. Repertoire TCRs were annotated as SARS-CoV-2-specific when V gene, CDR3 amino acid sequence and J gene were exactly matched to a known reactive TCR set. The reference SARS-CoV-2 TCR set came from MIRA and was filtered for enrichment in COVID-19-positive ImmuneCODE repertoires, removing public or cross-reactive TCRs. Using the MIRA antigens, annotated TCRs were further analysed by specific ORF or by position within an ORF. Breadth was defined as the number of annotated unique rearrangements divided by the total number of unique productive rearrangements, and depth was defined as the summed frequency of the annotated unique rearrangements. Group comparisons of TCR breadth used two-sided Wilcoxon rank-sum tests. Drawn from immuneACCESS, this table holds only the in-frame rearrangements with V and J called that TCRdb kept. Clones are partly lost; checked studies trace under half to an unresolved V gene and leave the rest unexplained. V and J calls and clone size are as listed in that table; D and trimming were resolved from the DNA. The sample records more than 300,000 clones, approximately 90% of which are singletons. The ten most abundant clones make up approximately 5% of the sample.

The CDR3 runs 13 residues from the cysteine to the phenylalanine. Only the CDR3 DNA stays, 39 bases, in frame from base 1. V and J are truncated by 1 base and 0 bases respectively, leaving an intervening sequence of 4 bases. From the germline V gene (reference sequence), CDR1 is LNHDA and CDR2 is SQIVND. The sample holds one count of this clone. Its binding antigen is unknown. One base away there is no much larger clone; base qualities are not given. What the work shows at the level of the full study, not this receptor alone: Comparing responses between vaccine doses or regimens was not something the study was powered to do. Vaccine and placebo recipients had comparable non-spike TCR breadth, which fits with the vaccine containing only spike. After vaccination, substantial breadth of spike-specific CD8+ and CD4+ T cell responses was reported. Higher spike-specific TCR breadth was observed in Ad26.COV2.S recipients than in placebo recipients (P = 0.0014). According to the authors, total T cell responses may have been underestimated by the TCR breadth and depth analyses.

This material consisted of peripheral blood, taken in a trial of Ad26.COV2.S vaccine versus placebo. The TCR originated in a person between 18 and 65 years old who received the Ad26.COV2.S COVID-19 vaccine or a placebo. Recombination joined TRBV19 with TRBJ2-7, with the D segment identity uncertain. The CDR3 region has the sequence CASSIASSYEQYF. The bases read TGTGCCAGTAGTATAGCTAGCTCCTACGAGCAGTACTTC. This CDR3, with the reference TRBV19 and TRBJ2-7 proteins standing in past its ends, gives the full variable domain DGGITQSPKYLFRKEGQNVTLSCEQNLNHDAMYWYRQDPGQGLRLIYYSQIVNDFQKGDIAEGYSVSREKKESFPLTVTSAQKNPTAFYLCASSIASSYEQYFGPGTRLTVT.